One sample yielded the 4 T cell receptor beta chains listed below, sequenced in a study of blood T cell repertoires in COVID-19. The method was immunoSEQ multiplex PCR; TCRdb's version includes in-frame clones alone and lacks a portion of them. The table includes tens of thousands of clones, about 86% detected once. What was sequenced was peripheral blood. The source is a woman between 55 and 75 years old with acute or convalescent COVID-19.

The chain is built from TRBV29-1 and TRBJ2-1; TRBD1 agrees at 7 bases. The CDR3 is made up of 15 amino acids. V lost 1 base, J lost 7 bases, and 10 bases stayed unmatched. CDR1 is SQVTM, CDR2 ANQGSEA, per germline. The CDR3 DNA reads as TGCAGCGTTGAAGTCCTGGGACAGAAATTAAATGAGCAGTTCTTC. Protein sequence: CSVEVLGQKLNEQFF.

The chain uses TRBV10-3 and TRBJ1-1; possible D gene TRBD1, 5 bases. Germline V gene data show CDR1 as ENHRY and CDR2 as SYGVKD. The CDR3 contains 12 residues. With 10 bases removed from V and 4 bases from J, the gap between germline ends came to 13 bases. The CDR3 loop is CATQGTGTEAFF. The CDR3 bases are TGTGCCACCCAGGGTACAGGCACTGAAGCTTTCTTT.

The chain joins TRBV24-1 to TRBJ1-1; 8 bases are shared with TRBD1. The CDR3 loop spans 15 amino acids. J lost 1 base, V lost 5 bases, and 5 bases had no gene match. CDR1 is KGHDR, CDR2 SFDVKD, per germline. DNA for the CDR3: TGTGCCACCAGTGTGGGGGACAGGAAGAACACTGAAGCTTTCTTT. Protein: CATSVGDRKNTEAFF.

As concerns this clone: At the DNA level, this CDR3 is encoded by other sequences in the same sample as well. J is TRBJ1-5 and V is TRBV5-1, with TRBD1 matching over 11 bases. The germline CDR1 and CDR2 sequences are SGHRS and YFSETQ. This CDR3 is built from 15 residues. J was trimmed by 6 bases and V by 2 bases; bases with no gene match: 4. DNA for the CDR3: TGCGCCAGCAGCTTAGGACAGGGGGCTGGTCAGCCCCAGCATTTT. This encodes CASSLGQGAGQPQHF.